This T cell receptor (beta chain) was sequenced for a study of blood T cell repertoires in COVID-19. Overall study: Samples representing acute and convalescent COVID-19 were sourced from the United States, Italy and Spain. PBMCs, B-cell-depleted T cells, or T cells provided the cDNA or gDNA that made up the material.

Original processing methods: Reference gene primer amplification gave estimated nucleated cell counts. Only in-frame clones appear in the TCRdb table, and some are missing; sequencing was by immunoSEQ multiplex PCR. That table gives V, J and clone size, and the DNA gave D and trimming. The table includes fewer than 450,000 clones, about nine tenths detected once. This CDR3 contains 15 residues. The V and J ends lost 3 bases and 8 bases respectively, with 17 bases between them. Germline V gene sequence: CDR1 SGDLS, CDR2 YYNGEE. The clonotype originates from a woman between 45 and 65 years old with COVID-19, enrolled during active disease. The rearrangement joins TRBV9 to TRBJ2-2, with TRBD2 as a possible D gene (5 bases). Sequenced input: peripheral blood. The CDR3 loop reads CASSAVSVARGELFF. For the CDR3, the DNA is TGTGCCAGCAGCGCTGTCTCTGTAGCGCGGGGGGAGCTGTTTTTT.